In its sample, the clone carrying this TCR beta chain was seen a few times. Its antigen is not known. The sample is drawn from a study of CD8+ T cells in alopecia areata. As for the study in general: Treated patients were given oral tofacitinib, which was dosed at 5 to 10 mg twice daily. Study-wide findings and caveats: More clonal than normal scalp was lesional scalp, particularly alopecia totalis/universalis.

The sequencing template was cDNA reverse transcribed from extracted RNA. Some clones are missing from TCRdb's copy, which holds only in-frame ones; the method was immunoSEQ multiplex PCR. The sample carries about 120,000 clones, 35% to 40% recorded once. Sorting from PBMCs produced CD4+ and CD8+ T cells. Sequenced material: CD4+ T cells sorted from blood. The clonotype comes from a human donor with alopecia areata.

The CDR3 DNA sequence: TGTGCCAGCAGTTCTTGGATCACTGGGGCCAACGTCCTGACTTTC. This gives the protein CASSSWITGANVLTF. The chain combines TRBV28 with TRBJ2-6; D is unresolved. With 4 bases removed from V and 2 bases from J, the gap between germline ends came to 9 bases. There are 15 residues in the CDR3. Germline CDR1 reads MDHEN; CDR2 reads SYDVKM.